This TCR beta chain was identified during a study of brain T cells in children with intractable seizures (dated by TCRdb to about 2021). Regarding the research as a whole: A NanoString immunology panel was first used to screen resected brain tissue from 50 to 65 pediatric epilepsy surgery cases for immune gene transcripts. About 70% of the 12 selected surgery cases also had pre-surgery blood sequenced, which left four cases with brain tissue only. Beyond this particular receptor, the publication reports: Because sequencing depth was different between pre-surgery and post-surgery blood, clones absent from the pre-surgery sample may reflect undersampling. Viral specificity was inferred solely from CDR3 sequence similarity, and the HCMV serostatus of the patients was not known.

The time point label corresponds to: resected brain tissue, or blood drawn just prior to surgery. The surgery cases that showed the highest brain T cell transcript signatures were chosen for TCR beta chain sequencing of brain tissue, and of blood when it was available. Patients had been treated with at least one anti-epileptic drug before surgery. The TCR-sequenced patients were children whose drug-resistant epilepsy was caused by tuberous sclerosis complex, focal cortical dysplasia, Rasmussen encephalitis or hemimegalencephaly. Blood was drawn right before the epilepsy surgery. The Monarch genomic DNA purification kit was used to extract bulk genomic DNA from unsorted brain tissue and whole blood. For this chain, trimming is 0 bases at the V end and 3 bases at the J end, and the number of junction bases without a gene match is 1. As encoded in the germline V gene, CDR1 is MGHRA while CDR2 is YSYEKL. The CDR3 runs 14 residues from the cysteine to the phenylalanine. Of the read, only the CDR3 DNA is kept; its 42 bases are in frame from base 1.

This clone turned up a few times. The antigen it recognizes is unknown. Within one base of it there is no much larger clone, and no base qualities were kept. The immunoSEQ assay was used to generate TCR beta chain sequences from genomic DNA. The authors processed their data as follows. CDR3 sequences not starting with the conserved framework cysteine at position 104 were manually removed. Clonality was calculated as one minus the normalized Shannon's Diversity Index, with values ranging from 0 (maximal diversity) to 1 (oligoclonal). Differences in the frequency of the same CDR3 between samples, such as brain versus blood, were assessed with chi-squared comparison-of-proportions tests. Public clonotypes were identified by searching immuneACCESS, and similarity to known antiviral clonotypes was assessed with the VDJdb browser. Held by TCRdb, this immuneACCESS table contains in-frame sequences only and omits some clones. Under half of the omission traces to an unresolved V gene where checked; the cause of the rest is unknown. That table furnishes V, J and clone size, whereas the DNA furnished D and trimming. Across this sample there are 95,000 to 120,000 clones, with around 94% seen only once. Clones ranked in the top ten supply 3.5% to 4% of the sample.

This TCR derives from a boy under three years old with hemimegalencephaly and intractable seizures. The rearranged segments are TRBV4-1 and TRBJ2-7; TRBD1 agrees with 8 junctional bases. The material was peripheral blood, obtained at surgery. The CDR3 corresponds to CASSQEGQVYEQYF. The DNA sequence follows: TGCGCCAGCAGCCAAGAGGGACAGGTCTACGAGCAGTACTTC.